The subject of this entry is one TCR beta chain. Its antigen is unknown. It has no much larger one-base neighbor in the sample; base qualities were not kept. Receptor amplification or capture employed multiplex PCR. The sample was run on an Illumina HiSeq 2500. TCRbeta libraries were constructed through three rounds of nested PCR with primers (Table S4) according to protocols adapted from ARM-PCR. Before sequencing, PCR products in the 200-500 bp range were cut out of the gel and cleaned up using the QIAquick gel extraction kit. As for the authors' bioinformatics: Trimmomatic was used to clean the reads, FLASH merged the cleaned reads into complete CDR3 sequences, and MiTCR assigned the sequences to V(D)J germline segments. Clonal diversity was computed as the inverse Simpson's index with VDJtools. A read counted as productive if the sequence was in-frame and lacked a premature stop codon. The raw public reads went through TCRdb reprocessing: fastp at Q25, MiXCR clone calling, in-frame beta chains kept. Every entry covers one CDR3 protein and lists the most common genes and DNA from its rows. TCRdb's processing, not the authors', yielded these V and J calls. This sample is represented by approximately 140,000 distinct CDR3 sequences; around 65% of them were singletons. About 18% of the sample is taken by the ten largest.

The data belong to a study of tumor and adjacent non-tumor tissue in lung cancer (dated 2018 in TCRdb). Regarding the complete study: The cohort included eleven to twelve adenocarcinoma, 2 squamous cell carcinoma and 1 small cell lung cancer patients. Ages among the 15 or so patients ranged from roughly 31 to 80 years, there were approximately 10 men and 5 women, and disease was at TNM stage I to III. In total, sequencing yielded over 95 million productive TCRbeta reads, which works out to an average of roughly 4.2 million reads per sample. The study compared bulk TCRbeta repertoires between lung tumor tissue and matched distant non-tumor lung tissue from about 14 lung cancer patients. A few dozen paired specimens, one tumor and one normal lung sample per patient, were profiled by TCRbeta CDR3 sequencing.

Between the V and J ends, shortened by 7 bases and 5 bases respectively, the junction contains 15 bases. Sequences DFQATT (CDR1) and SNEGSKA (CDR2) are obtained from the germline V gene (reference sequence). From its cysteine to its phenylalanine, the CDR3 spans 12 amino acids. CDR3 DNA is the only sequence kept; it has 36 bases, read in frame from the first base. RNA was isolated from bulk, unsorted tissue, and RNA quality was assessed with a NanoDrop ND-1000 and an Agilent 2100. Newly diagnosed lung cancer patients without prior chemotherapy who had been admitted for thoracic surgery in China between August and November 2014 were enrolled as donors. Patients with previous radiotherapy or chemotherapy, or with another concurrent cancer, were excluded from the study. Surgical tissue pieces of about 1-2.1 cm3 were preserved in RNAlater solution and stored at -80 °C until use. Findings and caveats that apply to the study as a whole: Tumor tissue showed significantly greater TCR diversity (inverse Simpson) than normal lung tissue (approximately 400 vs 170, P = 0.0075, Mann-Whitney U test). Younger patients had significantly higher TCR diversity, and higher tumor TCR diversity was associated with shorter overall and disease-free survival. Peripheral blood was not sequenced, so blood TCRbeta repertoires in these lung cancer patients were not examined. The methods do not name the sequencing platform or mention unique molecular identifiers. The top 100 clones accounted for a significantly larger cumulative portion of the repertoire in normal lung than in tumor tissue. Only roughly 14 patients were in the cohort, and the authors stated that larger samples and more detailed clinical data are needed.

This TCR derives from a man aged 55 to 70 with small cell lung cancer. Recombination joined TRBV20-1 with TRBJ2-7, with the D gene not clear enough to name. The sequenced sample was lung tumor tissue. The DNA sequence follows: TGCAGTGTTAGTCAAGCAGGAGACGAGCAGTACTTC. Its product reads: CSVSQAGDEQYF.